This TCR beta chain was recorded in a study of technical replicates of blood from several donors. Sequencing used immunoSEQ multiplex PCR; TCRdb keeps in-frame clones, though not all of them. The sample holds 55,000 to 80,000 clones, around 93% seen once. Germline trimming cut 4 bases from V and 1 base from J; bases unmatched to any gene: 0. Germline-derived CDR1 and CDR2 are MDHEN and SYDVKM. The CDR3 consists of 15 residues. The chain recombines TRBV28 with TRBJ2-2; 10 nucleotides line up with TRBD2. Sequences were obtained from T cells isolated from PBMCs. The TCR comes from a human donor in good health. CDR3 DNA sequence: TGTGCCAGCAGTTCTAGCGGGAGGAACACCGGGGAGCTGTTTTTT. Its translation is CASSSSGRNTGELFF.